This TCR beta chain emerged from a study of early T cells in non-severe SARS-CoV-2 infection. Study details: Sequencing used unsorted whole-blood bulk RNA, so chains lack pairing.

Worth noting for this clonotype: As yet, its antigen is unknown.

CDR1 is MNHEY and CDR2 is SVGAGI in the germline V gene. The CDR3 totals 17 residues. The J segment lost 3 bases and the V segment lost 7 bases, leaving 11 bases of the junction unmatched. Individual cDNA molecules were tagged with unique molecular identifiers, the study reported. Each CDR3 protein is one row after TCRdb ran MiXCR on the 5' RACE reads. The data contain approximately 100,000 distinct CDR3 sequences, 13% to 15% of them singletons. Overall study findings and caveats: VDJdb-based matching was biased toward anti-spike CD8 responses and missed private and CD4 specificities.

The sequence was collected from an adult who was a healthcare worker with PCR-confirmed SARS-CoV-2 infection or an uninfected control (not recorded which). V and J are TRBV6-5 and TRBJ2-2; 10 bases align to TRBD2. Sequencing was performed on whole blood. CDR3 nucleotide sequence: TGTGCCAGCATCGCCTCCCTAGCGGGGGTAGACACCGGGGAGCTGTTTTTT. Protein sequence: CASIASLAGVDTGELFF.